The clone carrying this TCR beta chain was counted a few times. Its antigen remains unknown. From germline, CDR1 is MRHNA and CDR2 SNTAGT. Trimming stripped 2 bases from V and 12 bases from J, with 14 bases between. This CDR3 region has 13 residues. TCRdb re-called the PCR reads through MiXCR, storing one row per CDR3 protein. This sample carries approximately 680,000 distinct CDR3 sequences, 25% of them seen once, and the ten largest clones take about 0.84%. The data stem from a study of molecular identifiers for immune sequencing clone quantification. Study at large: Replicate RNA from roughly 21,000 or 96,000 naive CD8 T cells formed five aliquots; four were sequenced. Regarding the study as a whole: Spiked Jurkat TCR RNA equivalent to one cell was reportedly detectable in roughly 1 million naive cells. Clones of above 20 RNA copies carried over 99% of effector molecules; in naive cells they carried under 1%.

For naive CD8 T cells, sorting used the CD8+CD4-CCR7+CD45RA+ phenotype. The receptor was isolated from a human donor in good health. Some libraries in this study had Jurkat cell RNA spiked in. The chain uses TRBV6-4 and TRBJ2-1; no reliable D call. The specimen was naive CD8+ T cells from blood, with Jurkat cell RNA spiked in. Specified subset: FACS-sorted CD8+CD4-CCR7+CD45RA+ naive T cells. The CDR3 coding sequence is TGTGCCAGCAGTGACGGGCGCCTAGGCGCGCAGTTCTTC. This sequence encodes CASSDGRLGAQFF.